These 8 T cell receptor beta chains came from one sample sequenced in a study of shared clonotypes between healthy human individuals. Profiling relied on immunoSEQ multiplex PCR, and the TCRdb table lists in-frame clones only, not all of them. The sample records around 2.1 million clones, 85% to 95% being singletons. CD45RO negativity and positive selection for CCR7 defined naive CD8 cells, a population that excluded terminally differentiated effector memory CD45RA+ cells. The sequenced sample consisted of naive CD8+ T cells from PBMCs. These receptors were collected from a man between 18 and 29 years old in good health. Some clones in this sample may be carry-over from other donors' samples.

The chain is built from TRBV4-1 and TRBJ1-2; D gene unclear. Trimming left V 8 bases short and J 8 bases short, with 18 bases between. Per germline, CDR1 MGHRA and CDR2 YSYEKL. CDR3 size: 13 residues. CDR3 in DNA: TGCGCCAGCGGAAAATTGCCTGGCGCCGGCTACACCTTC. Translating it yields CASGKLPGAGYTF.

J is TRBJ2-3 and V is TRBV7-9; D is unresolved. The ends were cut back, 6 bases at V and 4 bases at J, with 11 bases in the middle. Per the germline V gene, CDR1 is SEHNR and CDR2 is FQNEAQ (reference sequence). The length of the CDR3 is 13 residues. The DNA of the CDR3 is TGTGCCAGCAGGGGTCCAGGACCAGATACGCAGTATTTT. This gives the protein CASRGPGPDTQYF. Complete variable domain (other parts from reference TRBV7-9 and TRBJ2-3): DTGVSQNPRHKITKRGQNVTFRCDPISEHNRLYWYRQTLGQGPEFLTYFQNEAQLEKSRLLSDRFSAERPKGSFSTLEIQRTEQGDSAMYLCASRGPGPDTQYFGPGTRLTVL.

The gene calls are TRBV6-1 and TRBJ2-7; no clear D gene. Germline CDR1 and CDR2: MNHNS and SASEGT. The V gene lost 0 bases and the J gene lost 2 bases, with 11 bases spanning the gap. The CDR3 is 15 amino acids. The CDR3 DNA reads TGTGCCAGCAGTGAAGCGCTAGTCGCGACCTACGAGCAGTACTTC. As protein: CASSEALVATYEQYF.

The V and J genes are TRBV5-8 and TRBJ1-1; 7 nucleotides line up with TRBD1. V shed 2 bases, J shed 4 bases, and the junction held 5 bases outside the gene matches. Germline-derived CDR1 and CDR2 are SGHTS and YDEGEE. The CDR3 is 14 residues long. CDR3 sequence: CASSFQGGGTEAFF. As DNA, the CDR3 is TGTGCCAGCAGCTTCCAGGGGGGCGGCACTGAAGCTTTCTTT. The variable domain in full, with the rest retrieved from reference TRBV5-8 and TRBJ1-1, is EAGVTQSPTHLIKTRGQQATLRCSPISGHTSVYWYQQALGLGLQFLLWYDEGEERNRGNFPPRFSGRQFPNYSSELNVNALELEDSALYLCASSFQGGGTEAFFGQGTRLTVV.

V and J are TRBV4-2 and TRBJ2-7, with D uncertain. CDR3 length: 14 amino acids. The V gene's germline CDR1 is LGHNA and CDR2 YNFKEQ. V was shortened by 4 bases and J by 7 bases, with 17 bases between the two germline ends. CDR3 loop: CASSPPSTVGEQYF. The CDR3 DNA sequence: TGTGCCAGCAGCCCCCCCTCTACTGTAGGGGAGCAGTACTTC.

The rearrangement links TRBV30 to TRBJ2-3, with 10 bases lining up with TRBD2. The CDR3 has 14 amino acids. Germline CDR1 GTSNPN, CDR2 SVGIG (reference sequence). V was clipped by 4 bases and J by 1 base; unmatched bases: 2. This CDR3 reads CAWTGTSGTDTQYF. CDR3 DNA sequence: TGTGCCTGGACCGGGACTAGCGGCACAGATACGCAGTATTTT.

The chain uses TRBV7-6 and TRBJ2-5; D possibly corresponds to TRBD2 (6 bases). CDR3 length: 17 residues. Trimming shortened V by 5 bases and J by 1 base, and 20 bases separated the two germline ends. The germline CDR1 and CDR2 sequences are SGHVS and FNYEAQ. In nucleotides, the CDR3 is TGTGCCAGCAGCGAAATAACCCCGGGACTCCTCCAAGAGACCCAGTACTTC. Its translation is CASSEITPGLLQETQYF.

The V and J genes are TRBV2 and TRBJ2-3; D assignment may be TRBD1 or TRBD2 (5 bases each). The CDR3 totals 13 residues. CDR1 is SNHLY and CDR2 is FYNNEI in the germline V gene. Trimming cost V 9 bases and J 0 bases, with 10 bases left between them. DNA of the CDR3: TGTGCCAGACGGGGCGGGAGCACAGATACGCAGTATTTT. The encoded protein is CARRGGSTDTQYF.